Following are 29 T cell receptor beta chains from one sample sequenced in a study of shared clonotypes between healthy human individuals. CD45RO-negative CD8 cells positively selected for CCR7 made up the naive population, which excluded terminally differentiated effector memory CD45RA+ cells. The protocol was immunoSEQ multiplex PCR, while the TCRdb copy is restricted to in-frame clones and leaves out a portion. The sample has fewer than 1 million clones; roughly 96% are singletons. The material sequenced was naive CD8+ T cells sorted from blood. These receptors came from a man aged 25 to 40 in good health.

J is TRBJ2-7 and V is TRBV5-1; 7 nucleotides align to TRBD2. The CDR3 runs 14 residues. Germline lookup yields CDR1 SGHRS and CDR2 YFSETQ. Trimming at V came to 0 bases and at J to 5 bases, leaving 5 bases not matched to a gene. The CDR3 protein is CASSLAREIDEQYF. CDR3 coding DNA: TGCGCCAGCAGCTTGGCGCGGGAGATAGACGAGCAGTACTTC. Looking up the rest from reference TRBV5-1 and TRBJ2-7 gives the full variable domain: KAGVTQTPRYLIKTRGQQVTLSCSPISGHRSVSWYQQTPGQGLQFLFEYFSETQRNKGNFPGRFSGRQFSNSRSEMNVSTLELGDSALYLCASSLAREIDEQYFGPGTRLTVT.

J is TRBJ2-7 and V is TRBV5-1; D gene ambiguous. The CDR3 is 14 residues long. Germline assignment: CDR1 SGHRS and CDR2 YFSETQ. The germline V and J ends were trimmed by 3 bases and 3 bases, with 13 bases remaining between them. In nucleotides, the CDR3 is TGCGCCAGCAGCTACCCGGGCGGCGGCTACGAGCAGTACTTC. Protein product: CASSYPGGGYEQYF.

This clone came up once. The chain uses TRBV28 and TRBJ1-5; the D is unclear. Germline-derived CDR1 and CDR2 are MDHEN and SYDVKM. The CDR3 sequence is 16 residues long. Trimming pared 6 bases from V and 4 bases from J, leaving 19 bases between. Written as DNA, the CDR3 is TGTGCCAGCAGCACTCAAGGGTCGCAGTGGAATCAGCCCCAGCATTTT. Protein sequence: CASSTQGSQWNQPQHF. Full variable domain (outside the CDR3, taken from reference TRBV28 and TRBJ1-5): DVKVTQSSRYLVKRTGEKVFLECVQDMDHENMFWYRQDPGLGLRLIYFSYDVKMKEKGDIPEGYSVSREKKERFSLILESASTNQTSMYLCASSTQGSQWNQPQHFGDGTRLSIL.

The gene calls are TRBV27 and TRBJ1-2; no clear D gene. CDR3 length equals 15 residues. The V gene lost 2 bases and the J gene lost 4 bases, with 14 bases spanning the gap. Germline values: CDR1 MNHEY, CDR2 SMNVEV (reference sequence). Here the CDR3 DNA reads TGTGCCAGCAGTTTAGGTTTCCCAGGCGGCTATGGCTACACCTTC. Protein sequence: CASSLGFPGGYGYTF.

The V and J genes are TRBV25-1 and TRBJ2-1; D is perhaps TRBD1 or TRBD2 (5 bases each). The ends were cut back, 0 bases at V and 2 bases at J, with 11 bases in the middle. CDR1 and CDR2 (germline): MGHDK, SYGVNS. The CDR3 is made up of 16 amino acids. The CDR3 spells CASSEYGATTYNEQFF. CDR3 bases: TGTGCCAGCAGTGAATACGGGGCGACCACCTACAATGAGCAGTTCTTC.

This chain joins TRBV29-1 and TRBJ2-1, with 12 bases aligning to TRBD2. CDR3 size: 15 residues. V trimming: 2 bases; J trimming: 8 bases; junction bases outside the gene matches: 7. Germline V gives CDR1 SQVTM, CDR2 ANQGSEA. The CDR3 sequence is CSVESLTSGSYEQFF. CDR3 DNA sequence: TGCAGCGTTGAATCCCTGACTAGCGGGAGCTATGAGCAGTTCTTC.

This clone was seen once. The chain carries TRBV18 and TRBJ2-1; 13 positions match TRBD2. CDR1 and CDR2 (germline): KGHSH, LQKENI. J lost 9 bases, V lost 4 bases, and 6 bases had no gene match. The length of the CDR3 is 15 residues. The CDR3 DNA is TGTGCCAGCTCACTGACTAGCGGGAGGTCCTCTGAGCAGTTCTTC. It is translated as CASSLTSGRSSEQFF.

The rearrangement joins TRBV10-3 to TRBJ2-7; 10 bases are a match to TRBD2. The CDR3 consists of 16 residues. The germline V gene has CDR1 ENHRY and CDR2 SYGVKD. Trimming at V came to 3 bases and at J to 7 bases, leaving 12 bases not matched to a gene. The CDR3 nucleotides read TGTGCCATCAGTGATCCAGGCCTAGCGGGAGCTGTTGAGCAGTACTTC. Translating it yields CAISDPGLAGAVEQYF.

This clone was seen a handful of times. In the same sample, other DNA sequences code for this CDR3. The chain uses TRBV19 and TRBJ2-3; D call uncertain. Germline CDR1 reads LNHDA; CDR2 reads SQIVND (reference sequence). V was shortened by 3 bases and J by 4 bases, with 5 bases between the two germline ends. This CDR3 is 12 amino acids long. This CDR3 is CASSISADTQYF. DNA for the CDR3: TGTGCCAGTAGTATCTCCGCAGATACGCAGTATTTT.

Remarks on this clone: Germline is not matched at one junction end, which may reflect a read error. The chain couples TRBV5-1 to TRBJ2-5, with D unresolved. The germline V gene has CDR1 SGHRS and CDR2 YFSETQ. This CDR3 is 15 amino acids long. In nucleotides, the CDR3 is TGCGCCAACAGCTTGGCCGTTGCCTTACAAGAGACCCAGTACTTC. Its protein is CANSLAVALQETQYF. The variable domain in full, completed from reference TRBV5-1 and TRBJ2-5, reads KAGVTQTPRYLIKTRGQQVTLSCSPISGHRSVSWYQQTPGQGLQFLFEYFSETQRNKGNFPGRFSGRQFSNSRSEMNVSTLELGDSALYLCANSLAVALQETQYFGPGTRLLVL.

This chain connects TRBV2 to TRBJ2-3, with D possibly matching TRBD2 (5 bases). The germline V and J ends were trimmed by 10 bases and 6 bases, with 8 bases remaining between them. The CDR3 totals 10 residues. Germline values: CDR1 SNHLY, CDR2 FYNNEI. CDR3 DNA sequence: TGTGCCACTTTAGCGGATACGCAGTATTTT. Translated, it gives CATLADTQYF.

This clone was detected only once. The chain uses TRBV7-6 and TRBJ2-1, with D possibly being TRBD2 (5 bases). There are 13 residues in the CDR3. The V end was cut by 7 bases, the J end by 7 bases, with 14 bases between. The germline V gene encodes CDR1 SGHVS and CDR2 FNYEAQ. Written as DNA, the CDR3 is TGTGCCAGCACCGGAGGATCCGGGAATGAGCAGTTCTTC. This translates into CASTGGSGNEQFF.

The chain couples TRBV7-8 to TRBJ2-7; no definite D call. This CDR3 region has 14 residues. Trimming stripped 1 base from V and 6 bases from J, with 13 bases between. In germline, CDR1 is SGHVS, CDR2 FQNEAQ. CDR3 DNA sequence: TGTGCCAGCAGCTTAGGTCGGACCACTGCCGAGCAGTACTTC. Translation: CASSLGRTTAEQYF. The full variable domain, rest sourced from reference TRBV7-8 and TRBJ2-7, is GAGVSQSPRYKVAKRGQDVALRCDPISGHVSLFWYQQALGQGPEFLTYFQNEAQLDKSGLPSDRFFAERPEGSVSTLKIQRTQQEDSAVYLCASSLGRTTAEQYFGPGTRLTVT.

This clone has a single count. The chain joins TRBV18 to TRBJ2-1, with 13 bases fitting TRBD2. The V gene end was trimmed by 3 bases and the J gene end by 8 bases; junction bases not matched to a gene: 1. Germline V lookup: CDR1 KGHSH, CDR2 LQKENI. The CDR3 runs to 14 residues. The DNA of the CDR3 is TGTGCCAGCTCACCTACTAGCGGGGGGGATGAGCAGTTCTTC. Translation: CASSPTSGGDEQFF.

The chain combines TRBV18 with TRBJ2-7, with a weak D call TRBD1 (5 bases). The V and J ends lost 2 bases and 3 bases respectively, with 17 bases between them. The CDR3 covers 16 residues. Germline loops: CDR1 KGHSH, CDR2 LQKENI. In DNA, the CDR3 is TGTGCCAGCTCACCAGCCAACAGGACCCGCTTCTACGAGCAGTACTTC. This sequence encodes CASSPANRTRFYEQYF.

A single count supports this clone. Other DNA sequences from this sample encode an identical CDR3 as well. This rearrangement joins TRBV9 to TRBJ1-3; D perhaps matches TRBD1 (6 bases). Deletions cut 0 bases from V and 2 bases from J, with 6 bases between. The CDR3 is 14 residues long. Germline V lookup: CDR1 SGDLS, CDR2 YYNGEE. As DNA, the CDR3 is TGTGCCAGCAGCGTAGAGGGGGCTGGAAACACCATATATTTT. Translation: CASSVEGAGNTIYF.

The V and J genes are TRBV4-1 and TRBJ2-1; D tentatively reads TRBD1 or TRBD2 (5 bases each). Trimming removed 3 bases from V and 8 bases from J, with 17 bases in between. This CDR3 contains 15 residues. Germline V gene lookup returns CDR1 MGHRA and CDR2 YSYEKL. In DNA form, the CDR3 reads TGCGCCAGCAGCCACCGGGGTACAGGTACACATGAGCAGTTCTTC. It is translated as CASSHRGTGTHEQFF.

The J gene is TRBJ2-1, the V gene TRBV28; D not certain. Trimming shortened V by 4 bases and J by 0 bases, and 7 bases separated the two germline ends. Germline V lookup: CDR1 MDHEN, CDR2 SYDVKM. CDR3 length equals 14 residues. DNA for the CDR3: TGTGCCAGCAGTTATGTTCGCTCCTACAATGAGCAGTTCTTC. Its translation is CASSYVRSYNEQFF. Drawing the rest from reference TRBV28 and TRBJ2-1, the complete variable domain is DVKVTQSSRYLVKRTGEKVFLECVQDMDHENMFWYRQDPGLGLRLIYFSYDVKMKEKGDIPEGYSVSREKKERFSLILESASTNQTSMYLCASSYVRSYNEQFFGPGTRLTVL.

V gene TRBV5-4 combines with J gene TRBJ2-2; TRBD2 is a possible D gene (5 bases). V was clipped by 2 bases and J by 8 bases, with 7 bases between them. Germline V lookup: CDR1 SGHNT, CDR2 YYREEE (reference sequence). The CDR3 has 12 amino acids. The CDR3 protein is CASSFEGGELFF. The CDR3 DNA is TGTGCCAGCAGCTTTGAGGGTGGGGAGCTGTTTTTT.

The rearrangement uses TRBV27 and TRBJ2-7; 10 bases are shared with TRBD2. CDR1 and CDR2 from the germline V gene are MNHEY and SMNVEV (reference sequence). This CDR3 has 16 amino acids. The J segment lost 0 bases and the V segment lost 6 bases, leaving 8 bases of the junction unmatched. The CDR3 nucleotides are TGTGCCAGCAGCAAAACAGGGACTAGCGACTCCTACGAGCAGTACTTC. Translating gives CASSKTGTSDSYEQYF.

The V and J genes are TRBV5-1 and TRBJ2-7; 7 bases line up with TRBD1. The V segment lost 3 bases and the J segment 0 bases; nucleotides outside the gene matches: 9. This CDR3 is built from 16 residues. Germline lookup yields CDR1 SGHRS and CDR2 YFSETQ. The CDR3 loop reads CASSWGTGESSYEQYF. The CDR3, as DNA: TGCGCCAGCAGCTGGGGCACAGGGGAGAGCTCCTACGAGCAGTACTTC. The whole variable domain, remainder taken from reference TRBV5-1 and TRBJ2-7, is KAGVTQTPRYLIKTRGQQVTLSCSPISGHRSVSWYQQTPGQGLQFLFEYFSETQRNKGNFPGRFSGRQFSNSRSEMNVSTLELGDSALYLCASSWGTGESSYEQYFGPGTRLTVT.

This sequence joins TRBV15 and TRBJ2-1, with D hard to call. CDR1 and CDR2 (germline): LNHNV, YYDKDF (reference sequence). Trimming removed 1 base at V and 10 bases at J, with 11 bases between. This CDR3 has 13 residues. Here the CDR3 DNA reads TGTGCCACCAGCAGAGTCCCAGGAAGGGAGCAGTTCTTC. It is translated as CATSRVPGREQFF.

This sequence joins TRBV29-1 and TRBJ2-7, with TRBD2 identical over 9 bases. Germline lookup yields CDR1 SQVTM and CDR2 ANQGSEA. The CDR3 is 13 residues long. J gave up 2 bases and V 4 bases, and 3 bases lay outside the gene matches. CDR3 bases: TGCAGCGTTGCCCCTAGCGGGACCTACGAGCAGTACTTC. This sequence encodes CSVAPSGTYEQYF.

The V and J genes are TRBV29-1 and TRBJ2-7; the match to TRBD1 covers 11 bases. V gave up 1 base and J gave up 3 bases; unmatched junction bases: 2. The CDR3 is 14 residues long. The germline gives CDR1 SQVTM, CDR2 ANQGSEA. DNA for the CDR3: TGCAGCGTTGAAGGAGGGACAGGGGGCTACGAGCAGTACTTC. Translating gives CSVEGGTGGYEQYF.

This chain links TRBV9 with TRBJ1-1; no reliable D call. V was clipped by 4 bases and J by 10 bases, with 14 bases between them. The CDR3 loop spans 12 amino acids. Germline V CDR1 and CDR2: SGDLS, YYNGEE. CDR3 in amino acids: CASSPDGHRAFF. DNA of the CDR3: TGTGCCAGCAGCCCCGACGGCCACAGAGCTTTCTTT.

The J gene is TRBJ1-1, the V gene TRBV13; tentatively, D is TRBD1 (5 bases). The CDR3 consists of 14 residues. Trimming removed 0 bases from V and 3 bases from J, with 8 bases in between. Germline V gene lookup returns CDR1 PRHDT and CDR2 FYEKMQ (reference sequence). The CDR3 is CASSLGRGDTEAFF. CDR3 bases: TGTGCCAGCAGCTTAGGGAGAGGGGACACTGAAGCTTTCTTT.

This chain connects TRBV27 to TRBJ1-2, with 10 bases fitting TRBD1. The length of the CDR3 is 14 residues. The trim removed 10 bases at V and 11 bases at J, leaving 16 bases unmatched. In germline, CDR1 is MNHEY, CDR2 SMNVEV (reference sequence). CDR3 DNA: TGTGCCACCCGGGGACAGGGGATTTTTTATGTTTACACCTTC. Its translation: CATRGQGIFYVYTF.

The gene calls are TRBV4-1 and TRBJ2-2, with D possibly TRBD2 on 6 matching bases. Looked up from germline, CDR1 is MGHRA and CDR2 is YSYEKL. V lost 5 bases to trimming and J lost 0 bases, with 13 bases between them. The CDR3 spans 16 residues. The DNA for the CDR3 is TGCGCCAGCAGCAACCGGGGGACGACGAACACCGGGGAGCTGTTTTTT. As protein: CASSNRGTTNTGELFF.

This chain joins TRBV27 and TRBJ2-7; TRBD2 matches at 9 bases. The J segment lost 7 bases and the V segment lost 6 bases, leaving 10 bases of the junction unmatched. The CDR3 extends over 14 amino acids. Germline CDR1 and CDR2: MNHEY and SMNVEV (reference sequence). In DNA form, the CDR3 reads TGTGCCAGCAGACCGGGACTAGCACCTCTTGAGCAGTACTTC. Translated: CASRPGLAPLEQYF.